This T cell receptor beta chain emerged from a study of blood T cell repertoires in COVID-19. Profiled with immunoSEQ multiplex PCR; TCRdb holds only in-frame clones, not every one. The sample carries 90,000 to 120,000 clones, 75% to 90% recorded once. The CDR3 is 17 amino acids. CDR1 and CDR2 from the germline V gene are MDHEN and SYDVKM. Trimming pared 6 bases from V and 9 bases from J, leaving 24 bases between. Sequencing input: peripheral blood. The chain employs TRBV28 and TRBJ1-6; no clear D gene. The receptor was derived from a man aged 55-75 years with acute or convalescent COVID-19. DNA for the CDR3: TGTGCCAGCAGACCGCCCGCGTCACGGTTTTACGGTTCACCCCTCCACTTT. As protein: CASRPPASRFYGSPLHF.